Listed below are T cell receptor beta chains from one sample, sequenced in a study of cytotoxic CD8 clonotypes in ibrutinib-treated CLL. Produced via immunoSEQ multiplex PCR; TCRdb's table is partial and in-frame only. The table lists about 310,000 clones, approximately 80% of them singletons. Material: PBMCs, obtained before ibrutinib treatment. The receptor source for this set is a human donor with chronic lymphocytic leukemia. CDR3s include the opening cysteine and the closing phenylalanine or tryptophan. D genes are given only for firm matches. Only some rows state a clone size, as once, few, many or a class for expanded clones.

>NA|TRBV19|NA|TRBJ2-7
TGTGCCAGTAGTATAGGGCGGAGTACCGAGCAGTACTTC
CASSIGRSTEQYF
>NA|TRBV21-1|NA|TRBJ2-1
TGTGCCAGCAGCAAATTTGAACTAGCGGGAGGGAGTAACAATGAGCAGTTCTTC
CASSKFELAGGSNNEQFF
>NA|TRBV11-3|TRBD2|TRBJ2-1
TGTGCCAGCAGCTTACCGGGACTAGCGGGGGACTATGGGTTCTTC
CASSLPGLAGDYGFF
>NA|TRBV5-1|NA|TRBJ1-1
TGCGCCAGCAGCTTGGGGGGTCTGAACACTGAAGCTTTCTTT
CASSLGGLNTEAFF
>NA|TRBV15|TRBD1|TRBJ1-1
TGTGCCACCAAGGGGGCGGAGAACACTGAAGCTTTCTTT
CATKGAENTEAFF
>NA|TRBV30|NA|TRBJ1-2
TGTGCCTGGGTGGGAGTTAGTGGCTACACCTTC
CAWVGVSGYTF
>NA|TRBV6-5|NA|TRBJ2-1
TGTGCCAGCAGTTACTCTTGGAGCTCCTACAATGAGCAGTTCTTC
CASSYSWSSYNEQFF
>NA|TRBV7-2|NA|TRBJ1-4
TGTGCCAGCAGCTTAGTTCTGGGGTACGAAAAACTGTTTTTT
CASSLVLGYEKLFF
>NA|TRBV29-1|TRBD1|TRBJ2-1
TGCAGCGTTGCCCGGGACAGGGGATACAATGAGCAGTTCTTC
CSVARDRGYNEQFF
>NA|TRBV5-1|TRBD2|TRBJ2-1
TGCGCCAGCAGCTTGGCCCTGTCTAGCGGTTACAATGAGCAGTTCTTC
CASSLALSSGYNEQFF
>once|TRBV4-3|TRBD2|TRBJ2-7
TGCGCCAGCAGCCCCCGGGGGAGGGCCCATGAGCAGTACTTC
CASSPRGRAHEQYF
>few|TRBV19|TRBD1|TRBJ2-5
TGTGCCAGTAAGCCCAGGGGGCGCCCCGAGACCCAGTACTTC
CASKPRGRPETQYF
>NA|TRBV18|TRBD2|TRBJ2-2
TGTGCCAGCTCACTAGGACTAGCGGGGAACGCGAACACCGGGGAGCTGTTTTTT
CASSLGLAGNANTGELFF
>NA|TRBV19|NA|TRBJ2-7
TGTGCCAGTAGTGTCCGGACCAACTACGAGCAGTACTTC
CASSVRTNYEQYF
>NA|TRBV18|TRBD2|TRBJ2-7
TGTGCCAGCTCCCCCAGCGGGATAGGCTCCTACGAGCAGTACTTC
CASSPSGIGSYEQYF
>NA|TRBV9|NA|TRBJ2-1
TGTGCCAGCAGCGTTTCGACATACAGCTCCTACAATGAGCAGTTCTTC
CASSVSTYSSYNEQFF
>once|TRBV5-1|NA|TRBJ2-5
TGCGCCAGCAGCCCAGAGGTGGGCAGTCAAGAGACCCAGTACTTC
CASSPEVGSQETQYF
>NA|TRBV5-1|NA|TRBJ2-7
TGCGCCAGCAGCCCCTCTACCGGCGAGCAGTACTTC
CASSPSTGEQYF
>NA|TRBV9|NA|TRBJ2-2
TGTGCCAGCAGCGTAGGGGACATGACGGTGGAGCTGTTTTTT
CASSVGDMTVELFF
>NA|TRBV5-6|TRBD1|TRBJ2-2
TGTGCCAGCAGCTTGCTGACAGGGGACACCGGGGAGCTGTTTTTT
CASSLLTGDTGELFF
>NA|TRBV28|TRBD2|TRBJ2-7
TGTGCCAGCAGCCGACTAGCGGGGCTTTACGAGCAGTACTTC
CASSRLAGLYEQYF
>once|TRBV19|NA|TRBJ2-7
TGTGCCAGTAGTATAAATCAGGAGTCCTACGAGCAGTACTTC
CASSINQESYEQYF
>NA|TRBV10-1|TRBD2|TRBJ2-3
TGCGCCAGCAGACCAGCGCCGGGACTAGCTTTTATAGATACGCAGTATTTT
CASRPAPGLAFIDTQYF
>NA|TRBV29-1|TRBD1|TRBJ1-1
TGCAGCGTTGGACAGGGGTGGGCTGAAGCTTTCTTT
CSVGQGWAEAFF
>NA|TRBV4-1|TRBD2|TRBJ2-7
TGCGCCAGCAGCCGGAGGCGGGAGGGCCTCTACGAGCAGTACTTC
CASSRRREGLYEQYF
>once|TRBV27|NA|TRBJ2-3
TGTGCCAGCAGTTTAGGCCAGGTACTAGCAGATACGCAGTATTTT
CASSLGQVLADTQYF
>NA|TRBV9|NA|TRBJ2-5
TGTGCCAGCAGCGCAGGTGCGTGGGGAGAGACCCAGTACTTC
CASSAGAWGETQYF
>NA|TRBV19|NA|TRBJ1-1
TGTGCCAGTAGTAAAACGAACACTGAAGCTTTCTTT
CASSKTNTEAFF
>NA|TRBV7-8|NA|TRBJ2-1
TGTGCCAGCAGCTTACCGGGCGTCCGATACAATGAGCAGTTCTTC
CASSLPGVRYNEQFF
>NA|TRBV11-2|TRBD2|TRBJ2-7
TGTGCCAGCAGCTTAGCAGCGGGAGGGCCGATGGACGAGCAGTACTTC
CASSLAAGGPMDEQYF
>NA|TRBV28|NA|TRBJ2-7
TGTGCCAGCAGTCAACAAGGTCGGCGAGCGCCCGAGCAGTACTTC
CASSQQGRRAPEQYF
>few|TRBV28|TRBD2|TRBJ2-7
TGTGCCAGCAGTCCAATAGCGGGAGAGCAGTACTTC
CASSPIAGEQYF
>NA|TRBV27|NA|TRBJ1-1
TGTGCCAGCAGTCCAACCATGAACACTGAAGCTTTCTTT
CASSPTMNTEAFF
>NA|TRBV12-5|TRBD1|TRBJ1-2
TGTGCTAGTGGCACAAGACAGGGTTGGAGCTACACCTTC
CASGTRQGWSYTF
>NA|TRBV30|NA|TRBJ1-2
TGTGCCTGGAGTGTTGGTCGTCTCTCCGCGGGGAACTATGGCTACACCTTC
CAWSVGRLSAGNYGYTF
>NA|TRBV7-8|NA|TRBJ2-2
TGTGCCAGCAGCTTATTCCGCCTGGGGAACACCGGGGAGCTGTTTTTT
CASSLFRLGNTGELFF
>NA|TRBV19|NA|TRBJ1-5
TGTGCCAGTAGTACGCACTCGGGCAATCAGCCCCAGCATTTT
CASSTHSGNQPQHF
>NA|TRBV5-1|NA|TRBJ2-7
TGCGCCAGCAGCTTGGTGCAGGGGCACGAGCAGTACTTC
CASSLVQGHEQYF
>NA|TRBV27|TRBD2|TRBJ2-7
TGTGCCAGCAGTTTTTTGGCTAGCGGGAGCGACGAGCAGTACTTC
CASSFLASGSDEQYF
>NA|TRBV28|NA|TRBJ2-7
TGTGCCAGCAGTTTATGGCGCGGGACACCCTCCTACGAGCAGTACTTC
CASSLWRGTPSYEQYF
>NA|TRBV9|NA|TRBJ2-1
TGTGCCAGCAGCGCAACGGGGAGCTACAATGAGCAGTTCTTC
CASSATGSYNEQFF